The 20 T cell receptor beta chains below come from one sample, sequenced in a study of shared clonotypes between healthy human individuals. Assay: immunoSEQ multiplex PCR; the TCRdb copy retains only in-frame clones and omits some. This table has fewer than 2.5 million clones, under 95% appearing once. Input material: naive CD4+ T cells from PBMCs. As for subset: CD45RA+ positively selected. The receptors stem from a man younger than 35 in good health. Some clones in this sample may be carry-over from other donors' samples.

This chain connects TRBV4-2 to TRBJ2-7, with D unresolved. Trimming removed 2 bases at V and 5 bases at J, with 7 bases between. Per the germline V gene, CDR1 is LGHNA and CDR2 is YNFKEQ. The CDR3 runs 12 residues. CDR3 sequence (DNA): TGTGCCAGCAGCCAATTCGTGGACGAGCAGTACTTC. Amino acid sequence: CASSQFVDEQYF.

The chain carries TRBV7-3 and TRBJ2-2; tentative D call: TRBD2 (5 bases). The CDR3 extends over 14 amino acids. V lost 5 bases, J lost 6 bases, and 13 bases lay in between. CDR1 is SGHTA, CDR2 FQGTGA, per germline. Here the CDR3 DNA reads TGTGCCAGCAGCCCACTGGCGGGCCCCGGGGAGCTGTTTTTT. It codes for CASSPLAGPGELFF. Complete variable domain (other parts from reference TRBV7-3 and TRBJ2-2): GAGVSQTPSNKVTEKGKYVELRCDPISGHTALYWYRQSLGQGPEFLIYFQGTGAADDSGLPNDRFFAVRPEGSVSTLKIQRTERGDSAVYLCASSPLAGPGELFFGEGSRLTVL.

V gene TRBV9 combines with J gene TRBJ2-1; a possible D gene is TRBD2 (6 bases). V lost 4 bases, J lost 7 bases, and 15 bases lay in between. Germline V lookup: CDR1 SGDLS, CDR2 YYNGEE. This CDR3 has 14 residues. In DNA form, the CDR3 reads TGTGCCAGCAGCTCCCTAGCGCACCAGAATGAGCAGTTCTTC. Its translation: CASSSLAHQNEQFF.

The chain recombines TRBV7-2 with TRBJ2-3, with D tentatively TRBD1 (6 bases). CDR1 and CDR2 from the germline V gene are SGHTA and FQGNSA. V was trimmed by 1 base and J by 0 bases, leaving 11 bases between them. The CDR3 consists of 16 residues. CDR3 bases: TGTGCCAGCAGCTTAGTCGGGACACCTAGCACAGATACGCAGTATTTT. Encoded protein: CASSLVGTPSTDTQYF.

The chain recombines TRBV28 with TRBJ2-3; the match to TRBD1 covers 7 bases. Per the germline V gene, CDR1 is MDHEN and CDR2 is SYDVKM. V lost 4 bases, J lost 4 bases, and 11 bases stayed unmatched. CDR3 length: 16 amino acids. The CDR3 DNA sequence: TGTGCCAGCAGTTCAAATCCGGGACAGTATCCAGATACGCAGTATTTT. Protein sequence: CASSSNPGQYPDTQYF.

The chain carries TRBV5-5 and TRBJ1-2, with D possibly matching TRBD1 (6 bases). The CDR3 sequence is 17 residues long. The germline gives CDR1 SGHKS, CDR2 YYEKEE (reference sequence). Trimming pared 0 bases from V and 5 bases from J, leaving 20 bases between. This CDR3 reads CASSLEGLPGARYGYTF. The DNA for the CDR3 is TGTGCCAGCAGCTTGGAGGGTTTGCCGGGGGCGCGGTATGGCTACACCTTC.

The chain combines TRBV27 with TRBJ2-6; 11 bases align to TRBD1. Losses at the gene ends were 7 bases for V and 2 bases for J; bases not matched to a gene: 7. The CDR3 length is 17 residues. CDR1 and CDR2 (germline): MNHEY, SMNVEV (reference sequence). The CDR3 DNA reads as TGTGCCAGCACTCCGGGACAGGGGGTTGCTGGGGCCAACGTCCTGACTTTC. Residues: CASTPGQGVAGANVLTF.

With regard to this clone: Other DNA sequences from this sample encode an identical CDR3 as well. The rearrangement joins TRBV11-2 to TRBJ2-7; no definite D call. Germline V gives CDR1 SGHAT, CDR2 FQNNGV. V dropped 5 bases and J dropped 2 bases, with 4 bases sitting between them. This CDR3 is built from 11 residues. CDR3 residues: CASSRTYEQYF. CDR3 in DNA: TGTGCCAGCAGCCGTACCTACGAGCAGTACTTC.

This sequence joins TRBV4-1 and TRBJ2-7; TRBD1 matches at 8 bases. Trimming removed 4 bases from V and 1 base from J; junction bases left unmatched: 12. Germline CDR1 MGHRA, CDR2 YSYEKL. The CDR3 contains 17 residues. In DNA, the CDR3 is TGCGCCAGCAGCCCTCTTCAGTCAGGACAGGGATCCTACGAGCAGTACTTC. The encoded protein is CASSPLQSGQGSYEQYF.

Only one count was recorded for this clone. V and J are TRBV28 and TRBJ2-3, with 9 bases lining up with TRBD2. The CDR3 extends over 13 amino acids. Trimming at V came to 11 bases and at J to 0 bases, leaving 3 bases not matched to a gene. Germline CDR1 MDHEN, CDR2 SYDVKM. The CDR3 loop reads CALREGSTDTQYF. CDR3 sequence (DNA): TGTGCCCTGCGGGAGGGTAGCACAGATACGCAGTATTTT.

This CDR3 is CSFWDRVTYEQYF. The CDR3 nucleotides are TGCAGCTTCTGGGACAGGGTGACCTACGAGCAGTACTTC. The gene calls are TRBV29-1 and TRBJ2-7, with 9 bases that match TRBD1. V gave up 8 bases and J gave up 2 bases; unmatched junction bases: 7. The CDR3 extends over 13 amino acids. CDR1 SQVTM and CDR2 ANQGSEA come from the germline V gene.

The chain has TRBV5-1 and TRBJ2-5; TRBD1 matches at 8 bases. J was trimmed by 7 bases and V by 5 bases; bases with no gene match: 19. CDR3 length: 17 residues. The V gene's germline CDR1 is SGHRS and CDR2 YFSETQ. The DNA of the CDR3 is TGCGCCAGCAGTGCCGGGGGCACAGGGGGAGAGTTGGGGACCCAGTACTTC. This sequence encodes CASSAGGTGGELGTQYF.

V usage is TRBV28 and J usage is TRBJ1-2; the D gene is possibly TRBD1 (6 bases). CDR1 is MDHEN, CDR2 SYDVKM, per germline. V was pared by 7 bases and J by 5 bases, with 17 bases between. The length of the CDR3 is 14 residues. The CDR3: CASTLGGAGYGYTF. Here the CDR3 DNA reads TGTGCCAGCACCCTTGGGGGGGCGGGGTATGGCTACACCTTC.

Regarding this clone: Additional DNA sequences in this sample encode the identical CDR3. This CDR3 is CASSLDRGTGELFF. In DNA form, the CDR3 reads TGTGCCAGCAGCTTAGACAGGGGTACCGGGGAGCTGTTTTTT. The J gene is TRBJ2-2, the V gene TRBV7-2, with 7 bases fitting TRBD1. The germline V gene has CDR1 SGHTA and CDR2 FQGNSA. This CDR3 has 14 residues. V lost 1 base to trimming and J lost 5 bases; unmatched junction nucleotides: 1.

This chain uses TRBV25-1 with TRBJ1-3, with 7 nucleotides matching TRBD1. The CDR3 length is 12 residues. From germline, CDR1 is MGHDK and CDR2 SYGVNS. Trimming removed 8 bases from V and 6 bases from J; junction bases left unmatched: 4. The CDR3 DNA reads as TGTGCCAGCGGGGACAGAACAAACACCATATATTTT. The encoded protein is CASGDRTNTIYF.

V usage is TRBV29-1 and J usage is TRBJ2-2, with D possibly TRBD1 on 6 matching bases. Trimming took 3 bases from V and 5 from J, leaving 16 bases between them. The CDR3 length is 15 residues. In germline, CDR1 is SQVTM, CDR2 ANQGSEA. CDR3 amino acids: CSVEGDGQGTGELFF. CDR3 DNA sequence: TGCAGCGTTGAGGGGGATGGGCAGGGGACCGGGGAGCTGTTTTTT.

This clone was detected once. This sequence joins TRBV28 and TRBJ2-7, with D perhaps matching TRBD1 (7 bases). CDR1 is MDHEN and CDR2 is SYDVKM in the germline V gene. V lost 8 bases and J 4 bases, leaving 21 bases between the germline ends. The CDR3 loop spans 15 amino acids. CDR3 coding DNA: TGTGCCAGCTTTGCCCGCAGGGGGGTGACTTACGAGCAGTACTTC. Amino acids: CASFARRGVTYEQYF.

This chain links TRBV5-4 with TRBJ2-5; possible D gene TRBD1, 5 bases. The CDR3 runs 15 residues. Germline loops: CDR1 SGHNT, CDR2 YYREEE (reference sequence). V lost 5 bases to trimming and J lost 0 bases, with 14 bases between them. Written as DNA, the CDR3 is TGTGCCAGCAGGCTTGGGGCAGGTAACCAAGAGACCCAGTACTTC. It is translated as CASRLGAGNQETQYF. The variable domain in full, with the rest retrieved from reference TRBV5-4 and TRBJ2-5, is ETGVTQSPTHLIKTRGQQVTLRCSSQSGHNTVSWYQQALGQGPQFIFQYYREEENGRGNFPPRFSGLQFPNYSSELNVNALELDDSALYLCASRLGAGNQETQYFGPGTRLLVL.

This clone occurred a few times. The chain links TRBV4-1 to TRBJ1-5, with D possibly being TRBD1 (5 bases). Germline-derived CDR1 and CDR2 are MGHRA and YSYEKL. Trimming removed 4 bases at V and 5 bases at J, with 12 bases between. The CDR3 length is 14 residues. The CDR3 loop is CASSRDFRDQPQHF. CDR3 bases: TGCGCCAGCAGCCGTGATTTCAGGGATCAGCCCCAGCATTTT.

The rearrangement uses TRBV4-2 and TRBJ2-5; the D is unclear. This CDR3 has 15 residues. Deletions cut 1 base from V and 4 bases from J, with 13 bases between. Germline V CDR1 and CDR2: LGHNA, YNFKEQ. The CDR3 DNA reads as TGTGCCAGCAGCCAAGCCGATCAGCTTCGAGAGACCCAGTACTTC. As protein: CASSQADQLRETQYF.